This T cell receptor (beta chain) was captured by sequencing in a study of response to subunit inactivated influenza vaccine. From the RT-PCR reads, TCRdb called clonotypes with MiXCR, one entry per CDR3 protein. The sample consists of approximately 500,000 distinct CDR3 sequences, 10% to 15% of them appearing once. Notes on this clonotype: Antigen unknown.

Study-level results: Authors proposed each seasonal influenza vaccination draws in few new T cells.

Germline values: CDR1 ENHRY, CDR2 SYGVKD. The junction had 7 bases not matched to a gene; V was cut back by 0 bases and J by 5 bases. CDR3 length equals 17 residues. This chain links TRBV10-3 with TRBJ2-2; 9 nucleotides line up with TRBD2. Here the sequenced sample was PBMCs from blood, taken roughly 45 days after vaccination. The receptor's source is a man in his fifties or sixties who received an inactivated influenza vaccine. DNA for the CDR3: TGTGCCATCAGTGAGTCTTCTAGCGGGGTGACGACCGGGGAGCTGTTTTTT. It translates to CAISESSSGVTTGELFF.